This T cell receptor (beta chain) was sequenced during a study of blood T cell repertoires in COVID-19 (TCRdb year 2020). Regarding the research as a whole: The collaborator samples originated in the United States, Italy and Spain and spanned the acute and convalescent phases of COVID-19. The material from the prospective study consisted of cDNA or gDNA derived from T cells, B-cell-depleted T cells, or PBMCs. Subjects who had been exposed to COVID-19, were actively infected with it, or had recovered from it provided the deeply sampled blood TCRbeta repertoires that made up the dataset. The repertoires were made available in a free public database intended to serve as a resource for research on the immune response to SARS-CoV-2. Samples were obtained from the ongoing ImmuneRACE study (first 160 participants) and from some 1,200 subjects provided by 6 global collaborators. Nearly every sample came with metadata listing a de-identified subject ID, COVID-19 status, age in years and sex. Where available, HLA class I and class II types were obtained from metadata supplied by the sample provider rather than from assay-based typing. General conclusions and limits of the study: How much clinical and demographic metadata was included differed by source and by participant, and the metadata was provided uncurated.

The immunoSEQ Assay, a bias-controlled multiplex PCR, was used to amplify TCRbeta CDR3 regions from genomic DNA. In the source study's methods: The number of nucleated cells in each sample was estimated by amplification of reference gene primers within the assay. To quantify the absolute abundance of each unique TCRbeta CDR3 rearrangement, sequence reads were collapsed and filtered. Productive Simpson clonality was computed per sample as the square root of Simpson's diversity index over productive rearrangements. Drawn from immuneACCESS, this table holds only the in-frame rearrangements with V and J called that TCRdb kept. Clones are partly lost; checked studies trace under half to an unresolved V gene and leave the rest unexplained. The DNA was the basis for D and trimming; V, J and clone size are from that table. Here the sample has roughly 250,000 clones; approximately 86% occur a single time. Roughly 1.6% of the sample goes to the ten largest clones.

In the prospective study, participants were about 18 to 89 years old, resided in about two dozen geographic areas of the United States, and were enrolled through a virtual design. In the prospective study, participants were assigned to cohorts based on the clinical history participants reported in a screening survey and a study questionnaire. Recovered participants in ImmuneRACE Cohort 3 were defined by two consecutive negative NP/OP PCR tests, clearance by a healthcare professional, or resolution of symptoms. Each participant in the prospective study had whole blood, serum and a nasopharyngeal or oropharyngeal swab collected by mobile phlebotomists. Over a roughly 2-month period, participants in the prospective study had the option of providing additional blood draws and questionnaires. Before DNA extraction, blood samples from the prospective study were shipped at room temperature or frozen.

Turning to this clone: This receptor's antigen is unknown. Base qualities are not at hand, and no much larger clone is one base apart.

The CDR3 runs 19 residues from the cysteine to the phenylalanine. Only CDR3 DNA remains: 57 bases, in frame from the first base. Reading the germline V gene gives CDR1 SGDLS and CDR2 YYNGEE. At the junction V is shortened by 4 bases and J by 3 bases; bases outside the gene matches: 21. The clonotype was recovered from a woman aged 45-65 years who had recovered from COVID-19. The chain links TRBV9 with TRBJ2-5; 7 nucleotides in the junction match TRBD2. Input material: PBMCs or T cells enriched from blood (not recorded which). The CDR3 protein is CASSHGVTVRWGGEETQYF. At the DNA level, the sequence is TGTGCCAGCAGCCACGGGGTTACGGTCCGTTGGGGGGGAGAAGAGACCCAGTACTTC.